The 14 T cell receptor beta chains below all came from one sample that was sequenced in a study of blood T cell repertoires in COVID-19. Sequencing used immunoSEQ multiplex PCR; TCRdb keeps in-frame clones, though not all of them. The table records 110,000 or so clones, roughly 85% of them present only once. Material for sequencing was peripheral blood. Receptor source: a woman in her fifties or sixties with COVID-19, enrolled during active disease.

The chain combines TRBV6-2 or TRBV6-3 with TRBJ1-1; 7 bases align to TRBD1. Germline values: CDR1 MNHEY, CDR2 SVGEGT. V dropped 2 bases and J dropped 2; count of bases not matched to a gene: 8. CDR3 length: 16 residues. DNA of the CDR3: TGTGCCAGCAGTTACCTGAGGACAGGACCCAACACTGAAGCTTTCTTT. Translation gives CASSYLRTGPNTEAFF.

About this clone itself: At one of its ends the junction is not consistent with the germline gene, which may arise from a read error. This chain joins TRBV7-7 and TRBJ2-1; D possibly corresponds to TRBD2 (6 bases). The CDR3 runs to 15 residues. Looked up from germline, CDR1 is SSHAT and CDR2 is FNYEAQ (reference sequence). The CDR3 sequence is CASSLASGLYNEQFF. As DNA, the CDR3 is TGTGCTAGCAGCTTAGCGTCGGGACTCTACAATGAGCAGTTCTTC. Using reference TRBV7-7 and TRBJ2-1 for the parts outside the CDR3, the full variable domain is GAGVSQSPRYKVTKRGQDVTLRCDPISSHATLYWYQQALGQGPEFLTYFNYEAQPDKSGLPSDRFSAERPEGSISTLTIQRTEQRDSAMYRCASSLASGLYNEQFFGPGTRLTVL.

The chain employs TRBV5-1 and TRBJ2-6; 11 bases are shared with TRBD1. V shed 4 bases and J 2 bases; nucleotides not matched to a gene: 2. This CDR3 spans 16 amino acids. The germline V gene encodes CDR1 SGHRS and CDR2 YFSETQ. For the CDR3, the DNA is TGCGCCAGCAGCACGGGACAGGGGGCTGGGGCCAACGTCCTGACTTTC. Its translation is CASSTGQGAGANVLTF. Full variable domain (outside the CDR3, taken from reference TRBV5-1 and TRBJ2-6): KAGVTQTPRYLIKTRGQQVTLSCSPISGHRSVSWYQQTPGQGLQFLFEYFSETQRNKGNFPGRFSGRQFSNSRSEMNVSTLELGDSALYLCASSTGQGAGANVLTFGAGSRLTVL.

The chain uses TRBV6-6 and TRBJ2-4, with TRBD1 as a possible D gene (6 bases). Per the germline V gene, CDR1 is MNHNY and CDR2 is SVGAGI (reference sequence). The CDR3 runs 19 residues. The ends were cut back, 5 bases at V and 0 bases at J, with 23 bases in the middle. The CDR3 loop is CASSPYSPGQPLAKNIQYF. The CDR3 DNA follows: TGTGCCAGCAGTCCTTATTCGCCTGGACAGCCACTAGCCAAAAACATTCAGTACTTC.

CDR3 loop: CASSLSFRTATPYEQYF. CDR3 DNA: TGTGCCAGCAGTTTATCTTTCCGGACAGCTACACCCTACGAGCAGTACTTC. The rearrangement links TRBV27 to TRBJ2-7; tentative D call: TRBD1 (6 bases). The V gene lost 0 bases and the J gene lost 2 bases, with 17 bases spanning the gap. Per germline, CDR1 MNHEY and CDR2 SMNVEV (reference sequence). The CDR3 extends over 17 amino acids.

The genes are TRBV12-5 and TRBJ1-6; tentative D call: TRBD1 (5 bases). Germline assignment: CDR1 LGHNT and CDR2 FRNRAP. Trimming cost V 1 base and J 5 bases, with 9 bases left between them. The CDR3 has 15 residues. Here the CDR3 reads CASGLGAGNNSPLHF. CDR3 bases: TGTGCTAGTGGTTTGGGGGCAGGGAATAATTCACCCCTCCACTTT.

The chain links TRBV7-6 to TRBJ2-5; 12 nucleotides line up with TRBD2. Per germline, CDR1 SGHVS and CDR2 FNYEAQ. Trimming took 5 bases from V and 5 from J; bases not matched to a gene: 6. The CDR3 runs to 15 residues. The chain's CDR3 is CASSPGLAGTETQYF. The CDR3 coding sequence is TGTGCCAGCAGCCCAGGACTAGCGGGGACGGAGACCCAGTACTTC.

V usage is TRBV5-6 and J usage is TRBJ2-7, with 7 bases matching TRBD1. Germline CDR1 SGHDT, CDR2 YYEEEE. V gave up 2 bases and J gave up 3 bases; unmatched junction bases: 2. The CDR3 runs to 13 residues. The DNA of the CDR3 is TGTGCCAGCAGCTTTGGGGACAGCTACGAGCAGTACTTC. It codes for CASSFGDSYEQYF.

CDR3 sequence: CASSAGTSGGADTQYF. The CDR3 DNA sequence: TGCGCCAGCAGCGCCGGGACTAGCGGGGGGGCAGATACGCAGTATTTT. V and J are TRBV5-1 and TRBJ2-3; 16 positions agree with TRBD2. The CDR3 contains 16 residues. The junction had 3 bases not matched to a gene; V was cut back by 4 bases and J by 4 bases. Germline V gene sequence: CDR1 SGHRS, CDR2 YFSETQ.

This chain uses TRBV11-3 with TRBJ2-7; D might be TRBD1 (5 bases). Germline V gene lookup returns CDR1 SGHNT and CDR2 YENEEA. This CDR3 contains 13 residues. Trimming stripped 6 bases from V and 5 bases from J, with 14 bases between. Here the CDR3 reads CASSSSRGNEQYF. The CDR3 DNA sequence: TGTGCCAGCAGTTCTAGTAGGGGAAACGAGCAGTACTTC. The full variable domain, its missing parts supplied by reference TRBV11-3 and TRBJ2-7, is EAGVVQSPRYKIIEKKQPVAFWCNPISGHNTLYWYLQNLGQGPELLIRYENEEAVDDSQLPKDRFSAERLKGVDSTLKIQPAELGDSAVYLCASSSSRGNEQYFGPGTRLTVT.

The chain combines TRBV7-9 with TRBJ2-5; D call uncertain. V was trimmed by 1 base and J by 5 bases, leaving 8 bases between them. Per germline, CDR1 SEHNR and CDR2 FQNEAQ (reference sequence). This CDR3 is 13 amino acids long. CDR3 in DNA: TGTGCCAGCAGCTTAGGAGGTGGGGAGACCCAGTACTTC. It specifies CASSLGGGETQYF.

The CDR3 sequence is CASSAGTGKSGANVLTF. CDR3 sequence (DNA): TGTGCCAGCAGTGCCGGGACAGGGAAGTCTGGGGCCAACGTCCTGACTTTC. The J gene is TRBJ2-6, the V gene TRBV6-1; 9 bases match TRBD1. This CDR3 has 17 residues. After removal of 4 bases from V and 1 base from J, the junction contained 5 bases not matched to a gene. The germline CDR1 and CDR2 sequences are MNHNS and SASEGT.

The V call is TRBV30, the J call TRBJ1-4; TRBD1 might be the D (5 bases). The germline CDR1 and CDR2 sequences are GTSNPN and SVGIG (reference sequence). CDR3 length: 12 residues. Trimming removed 8 bases at V and 4 bases at J, with 11 bases between. The CDR3 sequence: CATGGGNEKLFF. The CDR3 DNA follows: TGTGCCACCGGGGGGGGTAATGAAAAACTGTTTTTT. Combining the CDR3 with reference TRBV30 and TRBJ1-4 gives the whole variable domain SQTIHQWPATLVQPVGSPLSLECTVEGTSNPNLYWYRQAAGRGLQLLFYSVGIGQISSEVPQNLSASRPQDRQFILSSKKLLLSDSGFYLCATGGGNEKLFFGSGTQLSVL.

The V call is TRBV11-3, the J call TRBJ1-1, with a tentative D call TRBD1 (5 bases). Germline values: CDR1 SGHNT, CDR2 YENEEA. The CDR3 has 13 residues. V lost 1 base and J lost 6, with 9 bases in between. CDR3 loop: CASSLGEGSEAFF. The CDR3 DNA is TGTGCCAGCAGCTTAGGGGAGGGGTCTGAAGCTTTCTTT. Variable domain in full (rest from reference TRBV11-3 and TRBJ1-1): EAGVVQSPRYKIIEKKQPVAFWCNPISGHNTLYWYLQNLGQGPELLIRYENEEAVDDSQLPKDRFSAERLKGVDSTLKIQPAELGDSAVYLCASSLGEGSEAFFGQGTRLTVV.